Following are 3 T cell receptor beta chains from one sample sequenced in a study of shared clonotypes between healthy human individuals (dated by TCRdb to about 2020). The library was made by the immunoSEQ multiplex PCR assay. TCRdb stores this immuneACCESS table with in-frame sequences only. Part of the clones is absent; in the studies checked, under half of the shortfall reflects unresolved V genes, and no reason is known for the rest. Present in this sample are about 2 million clones, around 96% of which were seen just once. In total, the top ten clones hold roughly 1.1% of the sample. CD8 naive samples consisted of CD45RO-negative cells that were positively selected for CCR7, yielding a CD45RA+CCR7+ population without TemRA cells. The sequencing sample was made of naive CD8+ T cells sorted from blood. The intended sense of this specimen's cell subset or site label: CD45RA+CCR7+. Every receptor here comes from a man younger than 35 in good health.

This clone occurred once. This rearrangement joins TRBV4-1 to TRBJ2-1; D remains ambiguous. V lost 1 base and J 10 bases, leaving 11 bases between the germline ends. This CDR3 contains 13 residues. Germline lookup yields CDR1 MGHRA and CDR2 YSYEKL. The CDR3 nucleotides read TGCGCCAGCAGCCAAGTTCTCCGGGTAGAGCAGTTCTTC. It codes for CASSQVLRVEQFF.

This chain uses TRBV7-6 with TRBJ2-2; D ambiguous. Germline-derived CDR1 and CDR2 are SGHVS and FNYEAQ. The CDR3 is 16 residues long. Trimming cost V 1 base and J 0 bases, with 9 bases left between them. The CDR3 bases are TGTGCCAGCAGCTTAGTAGCCGAGGCGAACACCGGGGAGCTGTTTTTT. Translating it yields CASSLVAEANTGELFF.

Note on this clone: Other DNA sequences within the sample encode an identical CDR3. V gene TRBV5-4 combines with J gene TRBJ2-6; 7 bases are a match to TRBD1. After removal of 5 bases from V and 2 bases from J, the junction contained 4 bases not matched to a gene. The CDR3 contains 15 residues. Germline V gene sequence: CDR1 SGHNT, CDR2 YYREEE (reference sequence). CDR3 sequence: CASSYGTAGANVLTF. The CDR3 DNA reads TGTGCCAGCAGTTATGGGACAGCTGGGGCCAACGTCCTGACTTTC.